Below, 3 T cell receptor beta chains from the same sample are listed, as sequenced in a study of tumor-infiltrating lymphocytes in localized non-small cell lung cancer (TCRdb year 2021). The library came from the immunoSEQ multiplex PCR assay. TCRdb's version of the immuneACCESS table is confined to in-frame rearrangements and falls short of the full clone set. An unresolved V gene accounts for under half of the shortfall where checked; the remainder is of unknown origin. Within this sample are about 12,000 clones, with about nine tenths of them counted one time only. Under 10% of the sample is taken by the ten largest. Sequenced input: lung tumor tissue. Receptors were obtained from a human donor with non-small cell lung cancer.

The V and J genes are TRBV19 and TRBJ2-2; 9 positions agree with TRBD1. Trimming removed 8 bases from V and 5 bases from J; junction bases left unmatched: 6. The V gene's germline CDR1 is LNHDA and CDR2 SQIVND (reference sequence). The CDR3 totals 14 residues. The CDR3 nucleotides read TGTGCCAGTTGGACGGGACAGGGAACCGGGGAGCTGTTTTTT. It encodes CASWTGQGTGELFF.

CDR3 protein: CASIGGAPSSYNEQFF. In DNA, the CDR3 is TGTGCCAGTATTGGTGGAGCGCCCAGCTCCTACAATGAGCAGTTCTTC. The chain couples TRBV19 to TRBJ2-1; no clear D gene. Looked up from germline, CDR1 is LNHDA and CDR2 is SQIVND (reference sequence). This CDR3 contains 16 residues. With 7 bases removed from V and 0 bases from J, the gap between germline ends came to 16 bases. Full variable domain (outside the CDR3, taken from reference TRBV19 and TRBJ2-1): DGGITQSPKYLFRKEGQNVTLSCEQNLNHDAMYWYRQDPGQGLRLIYYSQIVNDFQKGDIAEGYSVSREKKESFPLTVTSAQKNPTAFYLCASIGGAPSSYNEQFFGPGTRLTVL.

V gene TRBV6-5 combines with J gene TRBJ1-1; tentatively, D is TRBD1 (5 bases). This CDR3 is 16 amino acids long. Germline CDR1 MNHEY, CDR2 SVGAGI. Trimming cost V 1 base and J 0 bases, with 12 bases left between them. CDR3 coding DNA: TGTGCCAGCAGTTACTACGTAGGGGCCCTGAACACTGAAGCTTTCTTT. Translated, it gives CASSYYVGALNTEAFF.